This T cell receptor beta chain is from a study of cytomegalovirus exposure and HLA in healthy donors. Study conclusions and caveats: Overall, under 200 TCR beta chains were annotated as cytomegalovirus-associated.

Remarks on this clone: What it binds is not known.

In germline, CDR1 is SGHTA, CDR2 FQGNSA. The CDR3 is made up of 14 amino acids. V gave up 5 bases and J gave up 3 bases; unmatched junction bases: 5. Sequencing was performed with immunoSEQ multiplex PCR; in TCRdb, only in-frame clones are kept and a portion is missing. The repertoire holds about 160,000 clones, with less than 90% as singletons. The V gene is TRBV7-2, the J gene TRBJ2-3; 7 bases agree with TRBD2. Sequenced input: PBMCs. This TCR was recovered from a man aged 25 to 40 in good health and CMV-seropositive. The CDR3 loop is CASSPGTITDTQYF. CDR3 in DNA: TGTGCCAGCAGCCCCGGGACTATTACAGATACGCAGTATTTT.